This T cell receptor (beta chain) was found in a study of spatial heterogeneity in lung cancer. Study as a whole: TCR transcript counts in tumor regions correlated strongly with a T cell module score from matched bulk RNA-seq. Study-wide results and caveats: Ubiquitous and regional expanded TCR counts tracked ubiquitous and regional nonsynonymous mutations, respectively. The study found that expanded intratumoral alpha and beta TCR counts tracked tumor mutation counts.

TCRdb processed the 5' RACE reads anew with MiXCR; each CDR3 protein has one entry. This sample has around 8,100 distinct CDR3 sequences, with about 12% found just once. This sample's time point: sample taken at primary tumor resection. This clonotype is labeled medium-sized (0.01 to 0.1%). Its antigen is currently unknown. There are 14 residues in the CDR3. The trim removed 5 bases at V and 4 bases at J, leaving 5 bases unmatched. This sample comprised lung tumor tissue, obtained at surgery. V usage is TRBV12-3 or TRBV12-4 and J usage is TRBJ1-1; 9 bases agree with TRBD1. The TCR originated in a male donor with early-stage non-small cell lung cancer. The CDR3 here is CASSPQTGGTEAFF. DNA of the CDR3: TGTGCCAGCAGTCCGCAGACAGGGGGCACTGAAGCTTTCTTT.